This TCR beta chain is drawn from a study of T cells in localized non-small cell lung cancer. The CDR3 is made up of 13 amino acids. The V gene lost 2 bases and the J gene lost 4 bases, with 9 bases spanning the gap. The V gene's germline CDR1 is SGHNT and CDR2 YYREEE (reference sequence). Produced via immunoSEQ multiplex PCR; TCRdb's table is partial and in-frame only. The sample consists of approximately 10,000 clones, roughly four fifths of them appearing once. The TCR was taken from a female donor older than 55 with stage II lung adenocarcinoma. This specimen was peripheral blood mononuclear cells, taken before any cancer treatment. This chain connects TRBV5-4 to TRBJ1-1; no firm D call. The CDR3 here is CASSLEPRTEAFF. In nucleotides, the CDR3 is TGTGCCAGCAGCTTAGAACCTCGCACTGAAGCTTTCTTT.